The clone carrying this TCR beta chain came up many times. Its antigen is not known. The sample originates from a study of T-cell reconstitution after alpha-beta-depleted transplantation in children. The V end was cut by 4 bases, the J end by 6 bases, with 10 bases between. Germline V gene sequence: CDR1 ENHRY, CDR2 SYGVKD. The CDR3 length is 12 residues. Study conclusions and caveats: Approximately two months post-transplant, alpha-beta T cells reportedly originated from several hundred expanded graft clones. At the one-year point after transplant, T-cell counts and TCRbeta diversity were found to come mostly from T cells that had been newly produced. It was surviving recipient T cells and thymic progenitors that gave some patients high TCRbeta diversity at day 60.

Preparation of the TCRbeta library used unique molecular identifiers. In TCRdb, the PCR reads were re-called with MiXCR into one record per CDR3 protein. The profile shows some 110,000 distinct CDR3 sequences, 10% to 13% of them singletons. The sample in question was PBMCs, obtained before TCRalphabeta/CD19-depleted stem cell transplant. This chain links TRBV10-3 with TRBJ2-7; D not certain. The source of this sequence is a boy aged 2-15 years with acute lymphoblastic leukemia, due to receive a stem cell transplant. The CDR3 protein is CAISGAYAEQYF. CDR3 in DNA: TGTGCCATCAGTGGGGCCTACGCCGAGCAGTACTTC.